This T cell receptor beta chain was captured in a study of CD8+CD57+ T cells in acquired aplastic anemia. Turning to the study itself: On average, sorted CD4+ and CD8+ cells gave approximately 3.5 ug of DNA. Findings and limits, study-wide: Patients and controls shared roughly 28 CD8+ CDR3 sequences, which appeared highly expressed in patients and within their immunodominant clones.

Selection for sequencing was limited to patients who had shown CD8+CD57+ cell expansion by flow cytometry. Severe acquired aplastic anemia affected all patients. Blood was sampled before the patients had received any therapy. TCR beta VDJ and CDR3 profiling used genomic DNA as template. TCRdb passed the reads through MiXCR, listing each CDR3 protein once. The sample records about 180,000 distinct CDR3 sequences, roughly 65% being singletons. From germline, CDR1 is ENHRY and CDR2 SYGVKD. The germline V and J ends were trimmed by 10 bases and 0 bases, with 12 bases remaining between them. The CDR3 spans 13 residues. For this clonotype: As yet, its antigen is unknown.

The clonotype originates from a human donor with aplastic anemia. Sequencing input: sorted CD4+, CD8+, or CD8+CD57+ T cells (not recorded which) from PBMCs. The rearrangement joins TRBV10-3 to TRBJ1-1; D gene uncertain. Here the CDR3 reads CATARGLNTEAFF. The CDR3, as DNA: TGTGCCACCGCGAGAGGACTGAACACTGAAGCTTTCTTT.